This is a list of T cell receptor beta chains from one sample in a study of shared clonotypes between healthy human individuals. The data were produced by immunoSEQ multiplex PCR, yet TCRdb's version contains in-frame clones alone and is incomplete. Among millions of clones listed, roughly 94% were seen once. The material sequenced was naive CD4+ T cells sorted from blood. The receptor source for this set is a man aged 18 to 35 in good health. The CDR3 runs from the conserved cysteine through the conserved F or W. The D gene is left open where the match is weak. The size field is filled for only some rows; it gives once, few, many or a size class.

J gene	V gene	clone size	D gene	CDR3 protein	CDR3 DNA
TRBJ2-7	TRBV10-3	NA	NA	CAISDQTGSGSYEQYF	TGTGCCATCAGTGACCAGACAGGCTCGGGCTCCTACGAGCAGTACTTC
TRBJ2-2	TRBV29-1	NA	NA	CSVDRQTTGELFF	TGCAGCGTTGACCGACAGACCACCGGGGAGCTGTTTTTT
TRBJ2-1	TRBV18	NA	TRBD1	CASSPRDRILDEQFF	TGTGCCAGCTCACCGCGGGACAGGATCCTCGATGAGCAGTTCTTC
TRBJ2-5	TRBV5-4	NA	TRBD2	CASRSSGRAKGETQYF	TGTGCCAGCAGGTCCAGCGGGAGGGCCAAGGGAGAGACCCAGTACTTC
TRBJ1-1	TRBV28	NA	NA	CVTDSNTEAFF	TGTGTTACGGACAGTAACACTGAAGCTTTCTTT
TRBJ2-7	TRBV10-3	NA	NA	CAISDRGYEQYF	TGTGCCATCAGTGACAGGGGATACGAGCAGTACTTC
TRBJ2-4	TRBV5-3	NA	NA	CARSCVAKERAKNIQYF	TGTGCCAGAAGTTGTGTAGCGAAGGAGCGGGCCAAAAACATTCAGTACTTC
TRBJ2-6	TRBV6-7	NA	NA	CASSYDSLPTGANVLTF	TGTGCCAGCAGTTACGACAGCTTGCCTACTGGGGCCAACGTCCTGACTTTC
TRBJ1-1	TRBV5-1	NA	NA	CASSFTGGTEAFF	TGCGCCAGCAGCTTTACGGGGGGCACTGAAGCTTTCTTT
TRBJ1-4	TRBV5-6	NA	NA	CASSPTPAATNEKLFF	TGTGCCAGCAGCCCCACTCCAGCAGCAACTAATGAAAAACTGTTTTTT
TRBJ2-7	TRBV6-6	NA	TRBD1	CASGTGGYEQYF	TGTGCCAGCGGGACAGGGGGCTACGAGCAGTACTTC
TRBJ2-7	TRBV18	NA	TRBD2	CASTLAGGTGEQYF	TGTGCCAGTACCCTAGCGGGAGGAACAGGGGAGCAGTACTTC
TRBJ2-5	TRBV5-4	NA	NA	CASSLPGILQETQYF	TGTGCCAGCAGCTTACCGGGGATCTTACAAGAGACCCAGTACTTC
TRBJ2-5	TRBV7-6	NA	NA	CASSPTLYQETQYF	TGTGCCAGCAGCCCCACTTTGTACCAAGAGACCCAGTACTTC
TRBJ2-7	TRBV6-1	NA	NA	CASSVEGSYEQYF	TGTGCCAGCAGTGTAGAGGGATCCTACGAGCAGTACTTC
TRBJ1-2	TRBV5-4	NA	NA	CASSLDLDTDGYTF	TGTGCCAGCAGCTTGGATCTGGATACTGATGGCTACACCTTC
TRBJ1-1	TRBV5-1	NA	NA	CASSRGGRTEAFF	TGCGCCAGCAGCCGGGGAGGAAGAACTGAAGCTTTCTTT
TRBJ2-7	TRBV10-1	NA	TRBD2	CASRPSGGNSYEQYF	TGCGCCAGCAGGCCCAGCGGGGGGAACTCCTACGAGCAGTACTTC
TRBJ1-3	TRBV10-3	once	TRBD1	CAISDRDRGEGNTIYF	TGTGCCATCAGTGACAGAGACAGGGGTGAAGGAAACACCATATATTTT
TRBJ1-1	TRBV25-1	NA	NA	CASSALTGVSGAFF	TGTGCCAGCAGTGCGTTGACAGGCGTATCGGGAGCTTTCTTT
TRBJ2-7	TRBV6-5	NA	NA	CASRPRLGESDEQYF	TGTGCCAGCAGACCCAGATTAGGGGAGAGTGACGAGCAGTACTTC
TRBJ1-1	TRBV7-3	NA	TRBD1	CASSSSGTGNTEAFF	TGTGCCAGCAGCTCATCCGGGACAGGGAACACTGAAGCTTTCTTT
TRBJ2-1	TRBV18	NA	NA	CASATLSSYNEQFF	TGTGCCAGCGCGACCCTGAGCTCCTACAATGAGCAGTTCTTC
TRBJ1-1	TRBV19	NA	NA	CASSMGRATEAFF	TGTGCCAGTAGTATGGGGCGCGCCACTGAAGCTTTCTTT
TRBJ1-1	TRBV29-1	NA	TRBD1	CSVEAGGAEAFF	TGCAGCGTTGAGGCAGGGGGGGCTGAAGCTTTCTTT
TRBJ2-7	TRBV4-1	many	NA	CASSKPGQGYEQYF	TGCGCCAGCAGCAAACCGGGACAAGGCTACGAGCAGTACTTC
TRBJ1-3	TRBV7-9	NA	NA	CASSWGGNTIYF	TGTGCCAGCAGTTGGGGGGGAAACACCATATATTTT
TRBJ1-5	TRBV30	NA	TRBD1	CAWSDWGQGVNQPQHF	TGTGCCTGGAGTGACTGGGGGCAGGGGGTCAATCAGCCCCAGCATTTT
TRBJ2-7	TRBV28	NA	NA	CASSLVGSGGGEQYF	TGTGCCAGCTCCCTTGTCGGCTCCGGGGGCGGAGAGCAGTACTTC
TRBJ2-6	TRBV19	NA	NA	CASSSTGHLFSGANVLTF	TGTGCCAGTAGCAGTACGGGACACCTCTTCTCTGGGGCCAACGTCCTGACTTTC
TRBJ2-2	TRBV30	NA	TRBD2	CAWSGLAGGSNTGELFF	TGTGCCTGGAGCGGACTAGCGGGGGGCTCGAACACCGGGGAGCTGTTTTTT
TRBJ2-3	TRBV6-1	NA	NA	CASSEGGVTDTQYF	TGTGCCAGCAGTGAAGGGGGGGTGACAGATACGCAGTATTTT
TRBJ2-3	TRBV7-9	NA	NA	CASSSPPRGSDTQYF	TGTGCCAGCAGCTCTCCCCCCCGTGGGTCAGATACGCAGTATTTT
TRBJ2-2	TRBV2	NA	NA	CASMRGNTGELFF	TGTGCCAGCATGCGGGGGAACACCGGGGAGCTGTTTTTT
TRBJ1-1	TRBV28	NA	TRBD1	CASSEGQGTEAFF	TGTGCCAGCAGTGAGGGACAGGGGACTGAAGCTTTCTTT
TRBJ1-2	TRBV11-2	NA	NA	CASSSQDRSGYTF	TGTGCCAGCAGCTCCCAAGACAGGTCTGGCTACACCTTC
TRBJ1-4	TRBV5-1	NA	NA	CASSLSGPEKLFF	TGCGCCAGCAGCTTGAGCGGCCCTGAAAAACTGTTTTTT
TRBJ1-5	TRBV2	NA	NA	CASRERVGNQPQHF	TGTGCCAGCAGAGAACGGGTGGGCAATCAGCCCCAGCATTTT
TRBJ2-3	TRBV20-1	NA	NA	CSAPTDTQYF	TGCAGTGCCCCAACAGATACGCAGTATTTT
TRBJ2-1	TRBV7-2	NA	TRBD2	CASSLVRTSGRTRNNEQFF	TGTGCCAGCAGCTTAGTTCGGACTAGCGGGAGGACCAGGAACAATGAGCAGTTCTTC
TRBJ1-1	TRBV11-2	NA	NA	CASSLQGLEAFF	TGTGCCAGCAGCTTGCAGGGCCTTGAAGCTTTCTTT
TRBJ2-2	TRBV11-2	NA	NA	CASSSPAGELFF	TGTGCCAGCAGCTCCCCCGCGGGGGAGCTGTTTTTT
TRBJ2-7	TRBV5-5	NA	NA	CASSFTGPRDEQYF	TGTGCCAGCAGCTTTACAGGGCCCAGGGACGAGCAGTACTTC
TRBJ1-5	TRBV19	NA	NA	CASSDRQGNQPQHF	TGTGCCAGTAGTGACCGACAGGGCAATCAGCCCCAGCATTTT
TRBJ2-5	TRBV29-1	NA	NA	CSVATVQETQYF	TGCAGCGTTGCGACTGTCCAAGAGACCCAGTACTTC
TRBJ2-7	TRBV11-2	NA	NA	CASSLVRTNSYEQYF	TGTGCCAGCAGCTTAGTTAGGACTAACTCCTACGAGCAGTACTTC
TRBJ1-1	TRBV30	NA	NA	CAWSRPQQGREAFF	TGTGCCTGGAGTCGACCTCAACAGGGCCGTGAAGCTTTCTTT